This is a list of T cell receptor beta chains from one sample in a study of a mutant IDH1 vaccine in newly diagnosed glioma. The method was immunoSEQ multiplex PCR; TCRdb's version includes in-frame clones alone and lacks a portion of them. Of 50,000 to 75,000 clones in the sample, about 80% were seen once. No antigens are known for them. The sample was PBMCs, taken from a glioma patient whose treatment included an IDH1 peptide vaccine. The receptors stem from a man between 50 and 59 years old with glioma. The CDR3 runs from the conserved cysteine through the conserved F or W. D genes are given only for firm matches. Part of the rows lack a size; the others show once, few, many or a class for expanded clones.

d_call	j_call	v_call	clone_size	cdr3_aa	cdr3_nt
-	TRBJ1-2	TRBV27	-	CASSFVDGGGNYGYTF	TGTGCCAGCAGTTTTGTAGACGGAGGGGGGAATTATGGCTACACCTTC
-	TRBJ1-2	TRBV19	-	CASSVAGLSNYGYTF	TGTGCCAGTAGTGTCGCGGGGCTGTCTAACTATGGCTACACCTTC
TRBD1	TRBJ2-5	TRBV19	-	CASSLQGGGQETQYF	TGTGCCAGTAGTTTACAGGGGGGAGGCCAAGAGACCCAGTACTTC
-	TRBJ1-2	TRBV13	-	CASSLGPGVGTQDYGYTF	TGTGCCAGCAGCTTAGGTCCGGGAGTAGGGACTCAGGACTATGGCTACACCTTC
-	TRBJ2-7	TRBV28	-	CASSLSVQEQYF	TGTGCCAGCAGTTTAAGTGTCCAGGAGCAGTACTTC
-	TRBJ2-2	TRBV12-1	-	CASSPLGGNGTGELFF	TGTGCCAGCAGCCCCCTTGGAGGGAATGGGACCGGGGAGCTGTTTTTT
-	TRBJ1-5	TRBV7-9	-	CASSRQNNQPQHF	TGTGCCAGCAGTAGACAGAACAATCAGCCCCAGCATTTT
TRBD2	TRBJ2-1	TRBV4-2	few	CASSQDGGGQDNEQFF	TGTGCCAGCAGCCAAGATGGCGGGGGGCAGGACAATGAGCAGTTCTTC
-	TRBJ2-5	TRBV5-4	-	CASSSTSAETQYF	TGTGCCAGCAGCTCGACCTCGGCGGAGACCCAGTACTTC
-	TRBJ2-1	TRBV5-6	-	CASSLEVLAAGNEQFF	TGTGCCAGCAGCTTGGAGGTGTTAGCGGCTGGGAATGAGCAGTTCTTC
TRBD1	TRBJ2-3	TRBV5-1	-	CASSYPRDRGTHTQYF	TGCGCCAGCAGCTACCCCCGGGACAGGGGGACCCATACGCAGTATTTT
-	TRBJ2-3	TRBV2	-	CASRSGSTDTQYF	TGTGCCAGCAGGTCGGGGAGCACAGATACGCAGTATTTT
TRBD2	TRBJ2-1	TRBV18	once	CASSPPGTSMNEQFF	TGTGCCAGCTCACCCCCCGGGACTAGTATGAATGAGCAGTTCTTC
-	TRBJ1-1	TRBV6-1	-	CASSWTAMNTEAFF	TGTGCCAGCAGTTGGACAGCCATGAACACTGAAGCTTTCTTT
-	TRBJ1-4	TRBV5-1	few	CASSLPGAFEKLFF	TGCGCCAGCAGCTTGCCAGGGGCTTTTGAAAAACTGTTTTTT
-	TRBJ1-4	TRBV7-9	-	CASTLATNEKLFF	TGTGCCAGCACTTTGGCTACTAATGAAAAACTGTTTTTT